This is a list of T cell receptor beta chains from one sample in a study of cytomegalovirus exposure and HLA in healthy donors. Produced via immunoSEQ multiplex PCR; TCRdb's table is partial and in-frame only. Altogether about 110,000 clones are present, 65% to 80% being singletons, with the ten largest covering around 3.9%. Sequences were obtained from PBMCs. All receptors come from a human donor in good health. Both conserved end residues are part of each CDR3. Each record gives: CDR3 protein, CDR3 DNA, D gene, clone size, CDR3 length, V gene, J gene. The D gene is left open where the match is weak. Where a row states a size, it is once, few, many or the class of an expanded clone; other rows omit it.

CASSLYLTEAFF,TGTGCCAGCAGCTTGTATCTAACTGAAGCTTTCTTT,NA,once,12,TRBV5-6,TRBJ1-1
CASSSLPTAGAPLSYEQYF,TGTGCCAGCAGCTCCCTCCCTACGGCAGGGGCCCCTCTCTCCTACGAGCAGTACTTC,NA,NA,19,TRBV5-4,TRBJ2-7
CASSIDRGQLAKNIQYF,TGTGCCAGTAGTATAGACCGCGGACAGCTAGCCAAAAACATTCAGTACTTC,NA,NA,17,TRBV19,TRBJ2-4
CSAPTRPKAYEQYF,TGCAGCGCTCCGACTAGACCCAAAGCCTACGAGCAGTACTTC,NA,NA,14,TRBV29-1,TRBJ2-7
CASSQEVWGQPVNEQFF,TGTGCCAGCAGCCAAGAGGTGTGGGGACAGCCTGTCAATGAGCAGTTCTTC,TRBD1,NA,17,TRBV14,TRBJ2-1
CASSVPSGDTQYF,TGTGCCAGCAGCGTCCCTAGCGGCGATACGCAGTATTTT,TRBD2,NA,13,TRBV5-4,TRBJ2-3
CATSQGVYGSGNTIYF,TGTGCCACGTCCCAAGGGGTCTACGGATCTGGAAACACCATATATTTT,NA,once,16,TRBV19,TRBJ1-3
CASSRNGQSSYEQYF,TGCGCCAGCAGCCGAAATGGACAGAGCTCCTACGAGCAGTACTTC,NA,once,15,TRBV5-1,TRBJ2-7
CASSPGGRVGEQFF,TGTGCCAGCTCACCAGGAGGAAGGGTCGGTGAGCAGTTCTTC,NA,NA,14,TRBV18,TRBJ2-1
CASSSPPGLVGNEQFF,TGTGCCAGCAGTTCACCGCCGGGACTAGTGGGTAATGAGCAGTTCTTC,TRBD2,NA,16,TRBV27,TRBJ2-1
CASSLVSEAYEQYF,TGCGCCAGCAGCTTGGTTAGCGAGGCCTACGAGCAGTACTTC,NA,NA,14,TRBV5-1,TRBJ2-7
CTSSHHGSCGSGQPQHF,TGCACCAGCAGCCACCACGGCTCCTGCGGCTCGGGTCAGCCCCAGCATTTT,NA,NA,17,TRBV1,TRBJ1-5
CASRDRSSTDTQYF,TGTGCCAGTAGAGACAGGTCTAGCACAGATACGCAGTATTTT,NA,NA,14,TRBV19,TRBJ2-3
CSVESGYYEQYF,TGCAGCGTTGAATCAGGATACTACGAGCAGTACTTC,NA,NA,12,TRBV29-1,TRBJ2-7
CASSDSGVRNEQFF,TGTGCCAGCAGTGACTCGGGAGTGCGCAATGAGCAGTTCTTC,NA,once,14,TRBV6-4,TRBJ2-1
CASSKGVGTTGLKIANTGELFF,TGTGCCAGCAGCAAAGGCGTAGGGACTACCGGGCTGAAAATCGCGAACACCGGGGAGCTGTTTTTT,NA,NA,22,TRBV21-1,TRBJ2-2
CASSLGEDTQYF,TGTGCCAGCAGCTTAGGAGAGGATACGCAGTATTTT,NA,NA,12,TRBV11-3,TRBJ2-3
CASSINRGSPEAFF,TGTGCCAGCAGCATTAACAGGGGGAGTCCTGAAGCTTTCTTT,TRBD1,few,14,TRBV7-6,TRBJ1-1
CASTLIGLAGHNEQFF,TGTGCCAGCACCTTGATAGGACTAGCGGGCCACAATGAGCAGTTCTTC,TRBD2,NA,16,TRBV27,TRBJ2-1
CASSLEQGAYEQYF,TGTGCCAGCAGCTTGGAACAGGGGGCCTACGAGCAGTACTTC,TRBD1,once,14,TRBV5-8,TRBJ2-7
CASSTNGLQRLAGGNEQFF,TGTGCCAGCAGCACGAATGGGCTACAACGACTAGCGGGAGGTAATGAGCAGTTCTTC,NA,NA,19,TRBV21-1,TRBJ2-1
CASSIPGQGQDEQYF,TGTGCCAGTAGTATCCCAGGACAGGGGCAAGACGAGCAGTACTTC,TRBD1,NA,15,TRBV19,TRBJ2-7
CASSPRDRETGELFF,TGTGCCAGCAGTCCACGGGACAGGGAGACCGGGGAGCTGTTTTTT,TRBD1,NA,15,TRBV28,TRBJ2-2
CASKVPGTNYGYTF,TGTGCCAGCAAGGTCCCCGGGACTAACTATGGCTACACCTTC,NA,NA,14,TRBV2,TRBJ1-2
CASSLYSGSVGTGELFF,TGTGCCAGCAGCTTATATAGCGGGAGTGTAGGCACCGGGGAGCTGTTTTTT,TRBD2,NA,17,TRBV11-3,TRBJ2-2
CASIEKWTDLSNQPQHF,TGCGCCAGCATCGAAAAATGGACAGACCTTAGCAATCAGCCCCAGCATTTT,NA,NA,17,TRBV5-1,TRBJ1-5
CASTDEGQGTSPLHF,TGTGCCAGCACAGATGAGGGACAGGGGACGTCACCCCTCCACTTT,TRBD1,NA,15,TRBV5-8,TRBJ1-6
CASSSQAVADSPLHF,TGTGCCAGCAGCTCGCAGGCCGTGGCCGATTCACCCCTCCACTTT,NA,NA,15,TRBV2,TRBJ1-6
CASSERAGAFYEQYF,TGTGCCAGCAGTGAAAGAGCGGGAGCCTTCTACGAGCAGTACTTC,TRBD2,many,15,TRBV6-1,TRBJ2-7
CASSGSGRNTGELFF,TGTGCCAGCAGTGGTAGCGGTCGGAACACCGGGGAGCTGTTTTTT,NA,NA,15,TRBV2,TRBJ2-2
CASSLSQRETYNEQFF,TGTGCCAGCAGTTTATCCCAGCGGGAGACCTACAATGAGCAGTTCTTC,TRBD2,NA,16,TRBV27,TRBJ2-1
CASSLPGQEGTEAFF,TGTGCCAGCAGCTTACCGGGACAGGAGGGGACCGAAGCTTTCTTT,TRBD1,NA,15,TRBV6-5,TRBJ1-1
CASSLTGLAGGHLNEQFF,TGCGCCAGCAGTCTTACTGGACTAGCGGGAGGTCACCTCAATGAGCAGTTCTTC,TRBD2,NA,18,TRBV10-2,TRBJ2-1
CASSEFRASTDTQYF,TGTGCCAGCAGTGAGTTCAGGGCAAGCACAGATACGCAGTATTTT,NA,NA,15,TRBV6-1,TRBJ2-3
CASSFGQDTEAFF,TGCGCCAGCAGCTTCGGACAGGACACTGAAGCTTTCTTT,TRBD1,medium-sized,13,TRBV5-1,TRBJ1-1
CASSITGSSYEQYF,TGTGCCAGTAGTATCACAGGGAGCTCCTACGAGCAGTACTTC,NA,NA,14,TRBV19,TRBJ2-7
CASSRPGTKAQETQYF,TGTGCCAGCAGCCGACCCGGGACAAAGGCCCAAGAGACCCAGTACTTC,NA,NA,16,TRBV11-3,TRBJ2-5
CASSPDYLSYEQYF,TGTGCCAGCTCACCGGACTACCTCTCCTACGAGCAGTACTTC,NA,NA,14,TRBV18,TRBJ2-7
CASSYPDQAPEAFF,TGTGCCAGCAGTTACCCTGACCAGGCCCCTGAAGCTTTCTTT,NA,NA,14,TRBV6-5,TRBJ1-1
CAWSGGGVEAFF,TGTGCCTGGAGTGGGGGGGGTGTTGAAGCTTTCTTT,NA,NA,12,TRBV30,TRBJ1-1
CSGTRGGSYNEQFF,TGCAGCGGGACGAGGGGGGGGTCCTACAATGAGCAGTTCTTC,NA,NA,14,TRBV29-1,TRBJ2-1
CASSLALNSPLHF,TGTGCCAGCAGTTTGGCTCTTAATTCACCCCTCCACTTT,NA,NA,13,TRBV28,TRBJ1-6
CASSLLASATYNEQFF,TGTGCCAGCAGCTTACTAGCTTCAGCTACCTACAATGAGCAGTTCTTC,NA,NA,16,TRBV7-9,TRBJ2-1
CASTRQINEKLFF,TGTGCCAGCACGAGACAGATTAATGAAAAACTGTTTTTT,NA,few,13,TRBV6-1,TRBJ1-4
CASSRDRVSNQPQHF,TGTGCCAGCAGCCGGGACAGGGTTAGCAATCAGCCCCAGCATTTT,TRBD1,NA,15,TRBV6-1,TRBJ1-5
CSAEIEEAF,TGCAGTGCCGAAATCGAGGAGGCTTTT,NA,NA,9,TRBV20-1,TRBJ2-3
CASSGRTGGTEAFF,TGTGCCAGCAGCGGCCGTACAGGGGGCACTGAAGCTTTCTTT,TRBD1,NA,14,TRBV9,TRBJ1-1
CASRLGRHSNYGYTF,TGTGCCAGCAGACTCGGGAGACACAGCAACTATGGCTACACCTTC,NA,NA,15,TRBV6-5,TRBJ1-2
CASREDRNTGELFF,TGTGCCAGCAGGGAGGACAGAAACACCGGGGAGCTGTTTTTT,NA,NA,14,TRBV27,TRBJ2-2
CASSLAGGETQYF,TGTGCCAGCAGCTTAGCAGGGGGCGAGACCCAGTACTTC,TRBD1,once,13,TRBV11-3,TRBJ2-5
CASSYTGTGSYEQYF,TGTGCCAGCAGCTACACCGGGACAGGATCCTACGAGCAGTACTTC,TRBD1,NA,15,TRBV9,TRBJ2-7
CASSLVLAGSYEQYF,TGTGCCAGCAGCTTGGTACTAGCGGGCTCCTACGAGCAGTACTTC,TRBD2,few,15,TRBV5-8,TRBJ2-7
CASRRAGEAGELFF,TGTGCCTCTCGGCGGGCGGGAGAAGCCGGGGAGCTGTTTTTT,TRBD2,NA,14,TRBV19,TRBJ2-2